The source of this TCR beta chain is a study of blood T cell repertoires in COVID-19. After removal of 7 bases from V and 5 bases from J, the junction contained 5 bases not matched to a gene. The V gene's germline CDR1 is MNHEY and CDR2 SVGAGI. The CDR3 totals 14 residues. Assay: immunoSEQ multiplex PCR; the TCRdb copy retains only in-frame clones and omits some. The table lists approximately 210,000 clones, 70% to 90% of them singletons. This sequence originates from a woman aged 70-85 years with active or convalescent COVID-19. The chain carries TRBV6-5 and TRBJ1-4, with 9 bases identical to TRBD1. Sequencing was carried out using peripheral blood. CDR3 in amino acids: CASKSGTGNEKLFF. The DNA of the CDR3 is TGTGCCAGCAAGTCCGGGACAGGGAATGAAAAACTGTTTTTT.